Listed here are 23 T cell receptor beta chains from one sample, sequenced in a study of lymphopenia after photon versus proton radiotherapy. The repertoire was sequenced with immunoSEQ multiplex PCR; TCRdb's copy has only in-frame clones and lacks some. Here the sample spans roughly 30,000 clones, roughly 86% being singletons. This specimen was peripheral blood, taken from a patient treated with proton-based radiotherapy. The receptors originated from a woman aged 55 to 70 with cholangiocarcinoma. Some clones in this sample may be carry-over from other donors' samples.

The chain recombines TRBV19 with TRBJ2-5; D unclear. The germline CDR1 and CDR2 sequences are LNHDA and SQIVND (reference sequence). Deletions cut 3 bases from V and 2 bases from J, with 7 bases between. This CDR3 is built from 13 residues. In nucleotides, the CDR3 is TGTGCCAGTAGTATTTTGGGGCAAGAGACCCAGTACTTC. Amino acid sequence: CASSILGQETQYF.

This sequence joins TRBV6-5 and TRBJ2-7; 9 bases map to TRBD1. Losses at the gene ends were 5 bases for V and 3 bases for J; bases not matched to a gene: 2. Per the germline V gene, CDR1 is MNHEY and CDR2 is SVGAGI. The CDR3 is made up of 13 amino acids. CDR3 region: CASSRGQGYEQYF. The DNA of the CDR3 is TGTGCCAGCAGTCGGGGACAGGGCTACGAGCAGTACTTC.

The chain is built from TRBV29-1 and TRBJ1-3, with unresolved D. V was cut by 2 bases and J by 0 bases, with 8 bases left in between. The germline gives CDR1 SQVTM, CDR2 ANQGSEA. This CDR3 is built from 14 residues. CDR3 sequence: CSVESAYSGNTIYF. In DNA, the CDR3 is TGCAGCGTTGAATCTGCCTACTCTGGAAACACCATATATTTT. Full variable domain (outside the CDR3, taken from reference TRBV29-1 and TRBJ1-3): SAVISQKPSRDICQRGTSLTIQCQVDSQVTMMFWYRQQPGQSLTLIATANQGSEATYESGFVIDKFPISRPNLTFSTLTVSNMSPEDSSIYLCSVESAYSGNTIYFGEGSWLTVV.

V is TRBV19 and J is TRBJ1-2; 7 bases map to TRBD1. The germline gives CDR1 LNHDA, CDR2 SQIVND (reference sequence). Losses at the gene ends were 4 bases for V and 2 bases for J; bases not matched to a gene: 4. This CDR3 spans 14 amino acids. The CDR3 spells CASSRDSGNYGYTF. DNA of the CDR3: TGTGCCAGTAGTAGGGACAGCGGGAACTATGGCTACACCTTC.

This clone was seen once. The CDR3 protein is CASSQERDTQYF. Written as DNA, the CDR3 is TGCGCCAGCAGCCAAGAAAGGGATACGCAGTATTTT. This sequence joins TRBV4-1 and TRBJ2-3; D gene unclear. This CDR3 contains 12 residues. V dropped 0 bases and J dropped 6 bases, with 4 bases sitting between them. Germline CDR1 reads MGHRA; CDR2 reads YSYEKL.

The V and J genes are TRBV7-2 and TRBJ1-6, with 10 bases that match TRBD1. V dropped 5 bases and J dropped 7; count of bases not matched to a gene: 5. The germline V gene has CDR1 SGHTA and CDR2 FQGNSA. The CDR3 runs 15 residues. In DNA, the CDR3 is TGTGCCAGCAGCCAGACGGGACAGGGGAATTCACCCCTCCACTTT. It yields the protein CASSQTGQGNSPLHF. The whole variable domain, remainder taken from reference TRBV7-2 and TRBJ1-6, is GAGVSQSPSNKVTEKGKDVELRCDPISGHTALYWYRQSLGQGLEFLIYFQGNSAPDKSGLPSDRFSAERTGGSVSTLTIQRTQQEDSAVYLCASSQTGQGNSPLHFGNGTRLTVT.

The rearrangement joins TRBV28 to TRBJ2-2; 10 nucleotides match TRBD1. The germline V gene has CDR1 MDHEN and CDR2 SYDVKM. The junction had 8 bases not matched to a gene; V was cut back by 7 bases and J by 6 bases. The CDR3 loop spans 15 amino acids. The CDR3 sequence is CASTQLGTGAGELFF. CDR3 nucleotide sequence: TGTGCCAGCACCCAATTAGGGACAGGGGCCGGGGAGCTGTTTTTT.

The CDR3 sequence: CASSFGSGLSSYEQYF. The CDR3, as DNA: TGTGCCAGCAGCTTCGGGAGCGGCCTGAGCTCCTACGAGCAGTACTTC. This rearrangement joins TRBV11-2 to TRBJ2-7; maybe TRBD2 (6 bases). Deletions cut 3 bases from V and 0 bases from J, with 15 bases between. The CDR3 has 16 amino acids. CDR1 and CDR2 (germline): SGHAT, FQNNGV. The variable domain in full, completed from reference TRBV11-2 and TRBJ2-7, reads EAGVAQSPRYKIIEKRQSVAFWCNPISGHATLYWYQQILGQGPKLLIQFQNNGVVDDSQLPKDRFSAERLKGVDSTLKIQPAKLEDSAVYLCASSFGSGLSSYEQYFGPGTRLTVT.

This rearrangement joins TRBV6-5 to TRBJ2-2, with D perhaps assigned TRBD1 or TRBD2 (5 bases each). V dropped 6 bases and J dropped 6 bases, with 11 bases sitting between them. Germline V gives CDR1 MNHEY, CDR2 SVGAGI. This CDR3 is built from 13 residues. The CDR3 sequence: CASRLGRAGELFF. For the CDR3, the DNA is TGTGCCAGCAGACTGGGACGCGCCGGGGAGCTGTTTTTT.

This chain joins TRBV5-1 and TRBJ2-3, with 11 bases aligning to TRBD1. V was pared by 4 bases and J by 3 bases, with 7 bases of the junction left unmatched. CDR3 length equals 16 residues. Germline CDR1 reads SGHRS; CDR2 reads YFSETQ. DNA of the CDR3: TGCGCCAGCAGCCCGGGACAGGGGGTCGAGACAGATACGCAGTATTTT. Encoded protein: CASSPGQGVETDTQYF.

This clone was seen a handful of times. CDR3 protein: CATSFRAGSSSYEQYF. In DNA form, the CDR3 reads TGTGCCACCAGCTTCAGAGCAGGTTCCAGCTCCTACGAGCAGTACTTC. The chain is built from TRBV15 and TRBJ2-7, with unresolved D. The CDR3 length is 16 residues. V lost 5 bases and J 0 bases, leaving 17 bases between the germline ends. Per germline, CDR1 LNHNV and CDR2 YYDKDF (reference sequence).

V and J are TRBV7-9 and TRBJ2-3, with 9 bases lining up with TRBD1. In germline, CDR1 is SEHNR, CDR2 FQNEAQ (reference sequence). The CDR3 has 16 residues. J lost 0 bases, V lost 5 bases, and 6 bases had no gene match. Here the CDR3 reads CASSPRGTGSTDTQYF. CDR3 nucleotide sequence: TGTGCCAGCAGCCCAAGGGGGACAGGGAGCACAGATACGCAGTATTTT.

The chain employs TRBV6-1 and TRBJ2-1; the D gene could be TRBD1 or TRBD2 (5 bases each). Trimming cost V 1 base and J 13 bases, with 17 bases left between them. The CDR3 consists of 14 residues. Germline V gene data show CDR1 as MNHNS and CDR2 as SASEGT. This chain's CDR3 is CASSEGGPQEPQFF. The CDR3 DNA reads as TGTGCCAGCAGTGAAGGGGGACCGCAAGAACCCCAGTTCTTC.

V and J are TRBV20-1 and TRBJ2-5, with unresolved D. The CDR3 has 11 amino acids. CDR1 and CDR2 (germline): DFQATT, SNEGSKA (reference sequence). Trimming cost V 3 bases and J 5 bases, with 7 bases left between them. The DNA for the CDR3 is TGCAGTGCTAGGAAGTGGGAGACCCAGTACTTC. It yields the protein CSARKWETQYF.

This clone has just one count. The CDR3 DNA is TGTGCCAGCAGCGCACGGACAGGGGGCGTCTATGGCTACACCTTC. It translates to CASSARTGGVYGYTF. The V gene is TRBV7-2, the J gene TRBJ1-2; TRBD1 agrees at 11 bases. The CDR3 is made up of 15 amino acids. Per germline, CDR1 SGHTA and CDR2 FQGNSA. J lost 4 bases, V lost 5 bases, and 6 bases had no gene match.

V is TRBV9 and J is TRBJ1-3; 10 nucleotides agree with TRBD1. The germline V gene encodes CDR1 SGDLS and CDR2 YYNGEE. The CDR3 sequence is 16 residues long. The trim removed 4 bases at V and 0 bases at J, leaving 4 bases unmatched. CDR3 sequence: CASSLRTGGSGNTIYF. The CDR3 DNA sequence: TGTGCCAGCAGCCTCCGGACAGGGGGCTCTGGAAACACCATATATTTT. The entire variable domain, with the rest obtained from reference TRBV9 and TRBJ1-3, is as follows: DSGVTQTPKHLITATGQRVTLRCSPRSGDLSVYWYQQSLDQGLQFLIQYYNGEERAKGNILERFSAQQFPDLHSELNLSSLELGDSALYFCASSLRTGGSGNTIYFGEGSWLTVV.

This clone was seen more than once but under ten times. The chain recombines TRBV2 with TRBJ1-5; D is ambiguous. V lost 2 bases and J lost 5, with 10 bases in between. This CDR3 is 14 amino acids long. Germline lookup yields CDR1 SNHLY and CDR2 FYNNEI. In nucleotides, the CDR3 is TGTGCCAGCAGTGAACGGTCAGCAGATCAGCCCCAGCATTTT. Residues: CASSERSADQPQHF. The complete variable domain, with remaining parts taken from reference TRBV2 and TRBJ1-5, reads EPEVTQTPSHQVTQMGQEVILRCVPISNHLYFYWYRQILGQKVEFLVSFYNNEISEKSEIFDDQFSVERPDGSNFTLKIRSTKLEDSAMYFCASSERSADQPQHFGDGTRLSIL.

This clone was seen once. CDR3 region: CASSPQPVGGYTF. CDR3 sequence (DNA): TGTGCCAGCAGCCCTCAGCCTGTAGGTGGCTACACCTTC. This chain links TRBV11-2 with TRBJ1-2; D remains unclear. CDR1 SGHAT and CDR2 FQNNGV come from the germline V gene. Trimming shortened V by 5 bases and J by 7 bases, and 14 bases separated the two germline ends. CDR3 length: 13 amino acids.

V usage is TRBV5-1 and J usage is TRBJ1-2; a weak D match, TRBD1 (5 bases). The CDR3 runs 12 residues. CDR1 is SGHRS and CDR2 is YFSETQ in the germline V gene. The V end lost 7 bases, the J end lost 0 bases, and 7 bases lay between the germline ends. CDR3 region: CASGGSNYGYTF. The CDR3, as DNA: TGCGCCAGCGGGGGGTCTAACTATGGCTACACCTTC.

This clone appeared a single time. The chain combines TRBV9 with TRBJ2-7, with a possible D match to TRBD1 (5 bases). Per the germline V gene, CDR1 is SGDLS and CDR2 is YYNGEE. This CDR3 is built from 16 residues. Trimming removed 3 bases at V and 0 bases at J, with 16 bases between. Here the CDR3 DNA reads TGTGCCAGCAGCGACCCTCCAGGGTCCTCCTCCTACGAGCAGTACTTC. Protein sequence: CASSDPPGSSSYEQYF.

A few counts support this clone. The chain is built from TRBV5-1 and TRBJ1-2, with 7 bases matching TRBD1. With 4 bases clipped from V and 4 bases from J, the junction kept 16 bases outside the gene matches. The CDR3 is made up of 17 amino acids. Germline V lookup: CDR1 SGHRS, CDR2 YFSETQ. The CDR3 DNA follows: TGCGCCAGCAGCCCCCTGTATAGGGGGCGCAGGTCCTATGGCTACACCTTC. This sequence encodes CASSPLYRGRRSYGYTF.

CDR3 nucleotides: TGCGCCAGCAGCCAAGATTGGTCGCCGGGATTCAGGACAGTCGAAGACGAGCAGTACTTC. Its protein is CASSQDWSPGFRTVEDEQYF. The rearrangement joins TRBV4-3 to TRBJ2-7, with D possibly being TRBD1 (6 bases). In germline, CDR1 is LGHNA, CDR2 YSLEER. The V and J ends lost 0 bases and 5 bases respectively, with 29 bases between them. The CDR3 sequence is 20 residues long.

The rearrangement links TRBV5-1 to TRBJ2-2; weak D call: TRBD1 (6 bases). Germline V gene sequence: CDR1 SGHRS, CDR2 YFSETQ. Trimming removed 0 bases from V and 5 bases from J, with 14 bases in between. The length of the CDR3 is 16 residues. This CDR3 is CASSLAQGDRTGELFF. Here the CDR3 DNA reads TGCGCCAGCAGCTTGGCACAGGGTGATAGGACCGGGGAGCTGTTTTTT.